What follows is one TCR beta chain and its context. Its target is not known. The data belong to a study of identical twins. Whole-study results and caveats: Partial confounding of zero-insertion analyses by invariant MAIT and iNKT cells was possible.

TCRdb re-derived calls from the 5' RACE reads in MiXCR, one entry per CDR3 protein. This sample has more than 1.5 million distinct CDR3 sequences, with around 29% found just once. Germline V lookup: CDR1 MGHRA, CDR2 YSYEKL. This CDR3 has 13 amino acids. Trimming took 6 bases from V and 10 from J; bases not matched to a gene: 9. The source material was cord blood. The sequence was obtained from a newborn girl in good health. This sequence joins TRBV4-1 and TRBJ1-1; 9 bases agree with TRBD1. The CDR3, as DNA: TGCGCCAGCAGTCATGGTCCGGGACAGGGAGCTTTCTTT. It codes for CASSHGPGQGAFF.